The rows below give T cell receptor beta chains drawn from one sample of a study of technical replicates of blood from several donors. Libraries were prepared by immunoSEQ multiplex PCR; TCRdb keeps only in-frame clonotypes and omits some of them. This table has 65,000 to 90,000 clones, roughly 93% appearing once. Material for sequencing was T cells isolated from PBMCs. These receptors were taken from a human donor in good health. Each CDR3 is given with its conserved first and last residue. A D gene is named only where the DNA matches it firmly.

V gene,J gene,D gene,CDR3 protein
TRBV27,TRBJ2-7,-,CASSFSQHYEQYF
TRBV5-1,TRBJ1-6,-,CASRQGDSYNSPLHF
TRBV5-6,TRBJ1-6,-,CASSSIVTPTRFPLHF
TRBV6-5,TRBJ1-6,-,CASRHGQSYNSPLHF
TRBV27,TRBJ2-7,-,CASSFQGYEQYF
TRBV12-5,TRBJ2-3,-,CASGRGNTDTQYF
TRBV4-1,TRBJ1-1,-,CASRTGMNTEAFF
TRBV29-1,TRBJ1-3,TRBD1,CSVEETGSGNTIYF
TRBV6-5,TRBJ2-7,TRBD2,CASSYSGTSSYEQYF
TRBV30,TRBJ1-2,TRBD1,CASPNYGQGGRGYTF
TRBV18,TRBJ1-2,-,CASSPAVSGYTF
TRBV6-5,TRBJ1-4,-,CASSYSNEEKLFF
TRBV18,TRBJ2-7,-,CASSFGRGSSYEQYF
TRBV6-5,TRBJ1-2,-,CASLGGRADGYTF
TRBV10-2,TRBJ2-7,TRBD2,CASSEFIGGYEQYF
TRBV6-6,TRBJ2-1,-,CASSYGGIAYNEQFF